A selection of T cell receptor beta chains follows, all from one sample in a study of lymphopenia after photon versus proton radiotherapy. Produced via immunoSEQ multiplex PCR; TCRdb's table is partial and in-frame only. The repertoire holds about 15,000 clones, 80% to 90% seen once, with approximately 10% in the top ten. This specimen consisted of peripheral blood, obtained from a patient treated with proton-based radiotherapy. Every receptor here comes from a man between 65 and 79 years old with pancreatic cancer. Each CDR3 is given with its conserved first and last residue. A D gene is named only where the DNA matches it firmly. Rows may omit the clone size; those that give it use once, few, many or a size class.

v_call,j_call,d_call,clone_size,cdr3_aa,cdr3_nt
TRBV30,TRBJ1-6,TRBD1,NA,CAWSGAGGSYNSPLHF,TGTGCCTGGAGTGGCGCAGGGGGATCCTATAATTCACCCCTCCACTTT
TRBV15,TRBJ2-1,NA,few,CATSRDTAAYNEQFF,TGTGCCACCAGCAGGGACACGGCCGCGTACAATGAGCAGTTCTTC
TRBV9,TRBJ2-7,TRBD1,NA,CASSGRDSLHEQYF,TGTGCCAGCAGCGGCCGGGACAGCCTCCACGAGCAGTACTTC
TRBV28,TRBJ1-2,NA,NA,CASTGGANYGYTF,TGTGCCAGCACTGGGGGCGCGAACTATGGCTACACCTTC
TRBV5-1,TRBJ2-2,NA,NA,CASSLALGTGELFF,TGCGCCAGCAGCTTGGCCTTAGGCACCGGGGAGCTGTTTTTT
TRBV10-1,TRBJ2-3,NA,few,CASSEAGTDTQYF,TGCGCCAGCAGTGAGGCTGGCACAGATACGCAGTATTTT
TRBV19,TRBJ2-7,NA,NA,CASSFRGGGQYF,TGTGCCAGTAGTTTCAGGGGAGGTGGGCAGTACTTC
TRBV6-1,TRBJ1-5,NA,NA,CASFSGQHNQPQHF,TGTGCCAGCTTCTCAGGACAGCACAATCAGCCCCAGCATTTT
TRBV7-2,TRBJ1-5,NA,NA,CASSSDRGKNQPQHF,TGTGCCAGCAGTTCGGATCGCGGGAAAAATCAGCCCCAGCATTTT
TRBV5-1,TRBJ2-7,NA,NA,CASSPGAASYEQYF,TGCGCCAGCAGCCCAGGGGCGGCTTCATACGAGCAGTACTTC
TRBV7-3,TRBJ1-1,NA,NA,CASSKDRSRTEAFF,TGTGCCAGCAGCAAGGACAGAAGTAGGACTGAAGCTTTCTTT
TRBV6-6,TRBJ2-7,TRBD2,NA,CASSSGGRSSYEQYF,TGTGCCAGCAGTTCGGGCGGGAGAAGCTCCTACGAGCAGTACTTC
TRBV30,TRBJ2-7,NA,NA,CAWSRGDLYEQYF,TGTGCCTGGAGCAGGGGGGACCTCTACGAGCAGTACTTC
TRBV19,TRBJ1-5,NA,NA,CASSMGDTQPQHF,TGTGCCAGTAGTATGGGGGACACTCAGCCCCAGCATTTT
TRBV18,TRBJ2-3,TRBD1,NA,CASSPGQGAADTQYF,TGTGCCAGCTCACCAGGACAGGGGGCGGCAGATACGCAGTATTTT
TRBV19,TRBJ1-5,NA,NA,CASSIWTLNQPQHF,TGTGCCAGTAGTATCTGGACCCTTAATCAGCCCCAGCATTTT
TRBV19,TRBJ1-2,TRBD1,NA,CASSLSRDRVYGYTF,TGTGCCAGTAGTCTCTCTAGGGACAGGGTCTATGGCTACACCTTC
TRBV19,TRBJ2-2,NA,NA,CASSLPSRENTGELFF,TGTGCCAGTAGTCTCCCGAGCAGGGAGAACACCGGGGAGCTGTTTTTT
TRBV9,TRBJ2-7,NA,NA,CASSPSPIRRYEQYF,TGTGCCAGCAGCCCGAGCCCTATACGGCGATACGAGCAGTACTTC
TRBV7-9,TRBJ1-3,TRBD1,few,CASSFKQGAAGNTIYF,TGTGCCAGCAGCTTCAAACAGGGGGCGGCTGGAAACACCATATATTTT
TRBV11-3,TRBJ2-1,TRBD2,NA,CASTRGLAEYNEQFF,TGTGCCAGCACCCGGGGACTAGCGGAGTACAATGAGCAGTTCTTC
TRBV4-2,TRBJ1-3,NA,few,CASSQLIRNTIYF,TGTGCCAGCAGCCAATTAATCAGGAACACCATATATTTT
TRBV2,TRBJ1-2,NA,NA,CASRGRTTSLSGGYTF,TGTGCCAGCAGGGGCAGGACAACGTCCCTTTCAGGTGGCTACACCTTC
TRBV30,TRBJ1-6,NA,NA,CAWMGSSYNSPLHF,TGTGCCTGGATGGGAAGCTCCTATAATTCACCCCTCCACTTT
TRBV19,TRBJ2-4,NA,few,CASSRGFNNIQYF,TGTGCCAGTAGTCGGGGGTTTAACAACATTCAGTACTTC
TRBV18,TRBJ1-1,TRBD1,NA,CASSPVGQGQGSTEAFF,TGTGCCAGCTCACCAGTAGGGCAGGGACAGGGAAGCACTGAAGCTTTCTTT
TRBV19,TRBJ2-1,NA,NA,CASSRREGRGEQFF,TGTGCCAGTAGTCGACGTGAAGGGCGCGGTGAGCAGTTCTTC
TRBV29-1,TRBJ1-3,TRBD1,NA,CSVTGVPGNTIYF,TGCAGCGTGACAGGGGTACCTGGAAACACCATATATTTT
TRBV19,TRBJ1-4,NA,NA,CASTGTPSEKLFF,TGTGCCAGTACCGGGACACCTAGTGAAAAACTGTTTTTT
TRBV5-4,TRBJ1-1,NA,NA,CASSSGQLNTEAFF,TGTGCCAGCAGCTCGGGACAATTAAACACTGAAGCTTTCTTT
TRBV19,TRBJ1-3,NA,few,CASKSTGNTIYF,TGTGCCAGTAAGAGTACTGGAAACACCATATATTTT
TRBV4-1,TRBJ2-7,NA,NA,CASSQDLTGSTYEQYF,TGCGCCAGCAGCCAAGATCTTACAGGGTCCACCTACGAGCAGTACTTC